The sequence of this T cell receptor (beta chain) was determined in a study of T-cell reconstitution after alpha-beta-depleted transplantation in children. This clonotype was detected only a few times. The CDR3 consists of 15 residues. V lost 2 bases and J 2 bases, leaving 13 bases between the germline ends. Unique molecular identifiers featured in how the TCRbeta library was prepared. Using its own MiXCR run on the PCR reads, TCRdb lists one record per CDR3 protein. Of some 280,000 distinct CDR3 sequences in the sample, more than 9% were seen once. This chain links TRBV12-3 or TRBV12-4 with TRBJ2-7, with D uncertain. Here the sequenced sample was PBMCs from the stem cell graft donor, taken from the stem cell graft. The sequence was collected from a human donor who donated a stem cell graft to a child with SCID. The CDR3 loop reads CASSLPQVEPYEQYF. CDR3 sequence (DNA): TGTGCCAGCAGTTTACCGCAGGTGGAGCCCTACGAGCAGTACTTC.